A selection of T cell receptor beta chains follows, all from one sample in a study of molecular identifiers for immune sequencing clone quantification. One entry per CDR3 protein results from TCRdb running MiXCR on the PCR reads. The table lists around 470,000 distinct CDR3 sequences, approximately 25% of them singletons. Sequencing was done on a sample of naive CD8+ T cells from blood, with Jurkat cell RNA spiked in. The receptors stem from a human donor in good health. Some libraries in this study had Jurkat cell RNA spiked in. Each CDR3 is given with its conserved first and last residue. D genes are given only for firm matches. The listing skips clone size in some rows; elsewhere it reads once, few, many or a size class.

d_call j_call clone_size v_call cdr3_aa cdr3_nt
. TRBJ1-1 . TRBV7-9 CASSFVSGPEAFF TGTGCCAGCAGCTTCGTTTCTGGGCCTGAAGCTTTCTTT
TRBD1 TRBJ1-1 few TRBV7-9 CAGDRGLGKDTEAFF TGTGCCGGGGACAGGGGGCTTGGTAAGGACACTGAAGCTTTCTTT
TRBD2 TRBJ2-3 . TRBV29-1 CSALTSGRADTQYF TGCAGCGCACTGACTAGCGGGAGAGCAGATACGCAGTATTTT
TRBD2 TRBJ2-7 many TRBV29-1 CSVVGAGSSYEQYF TGCAGCGTTGTGGGAGCGGGGAGCTCCTACGAGCAGTACTTC
. TRBJ1-1 . TRBV7-9 CASSHLLAYPEAFF TGTGCCAGCAGCCACCTGCTAGCGTACCCTGAAGCTTTCTTT
. TRBJ1-5 many TRBV6-5 CASSSGLAGQPQHF TGTGCCAGCAGTTCTGGACTGGCGGGGCAGCCCCAGCATTTT
TRBD1 TRBJ1-2 . TRBV24-1 CATSARRDRVFYGYTF TGTGCCACCAGTGCCCGTCGGGACAGAGTATTCTATGGCTACACCTTC
. TRBJ2-7 . TRBV6-2/TRBV6-3 CASKFTGTKAYEQYF TGTGCCAGCAAATTTACCGGGACCAAAGCCTACGAGCAGTACTTC
. TRBJ2-7 . TRBV7-2 CASSFIIKGGSFFYEQYF TGTGCCAGCAGCTTCATAATTAAGGGGGGCAGTTTTTTCTACGAGCAGTACTTC
TRBD1 TRBJ2-3 once TRBV10-3 CAISETQGARDTEYF TGTGCCATCAGTGAGACACAGGGGGCGCGCGATACGGAGTATTTT
. TRBJ2-7 many TRBV4-3 CASSQLRYEQYF TGCGCCAGCAGCCAGTTGAGGTACGAGCAGTACTTC
. TRBJ2-6 many TRBV30 CAWTGTTGANVLTF TGTGCCTGGACCGGGACAACTGGGGCCAACGTCCTGACTTTC
. TRBJ2-3 few TRBV4-1 CASSIDPGVGYLTDTQYF TGCGCCAGCAGCATCGACCCAGGGGTCGGCTACCTCACAGATACGCAGTATTTT
. TRBJ2-1 . TRBV27 CASSFFRDNEQFF TGTGCCAGCAGTTTTTTCAGGGACAATGAGCAGTTCTTC
. TRBJ1-5 . TRBV6-1 CVSSEDSGFNQPQHF TGTGTCAGCAGTGAAGATTCCGGGTTCAATCAGCCCCAGCATTTT
. TRBJ2-7 many TRBV27 CATGDSYEQYF TGTGCCACCGGGGACTCCTACGAGCAGTACTTC
. TRBJ1-1 few TRBV6-2/TRBV6-3 CASIWAQNTEAFF TGTGCCAGCATTTGGGCCCAGAACACTGAAGCTTTCTTT
. TRBJ2-3 . TRBV12-3/TRBV12-4 CAGSFQAGHTSDTQYF TGTGCCGGCAGTTTTCAAGCGGGTCACACCTCAGATACGCAGTATTTT
. TRBJ2-1 many TRBV11-2 CASTIGYYNEQFF TGTGCCAGCACCATCGGCTACTACAATGAGCAGTTCTTC
TRBD1 TRBJ1-1 . TRBV6-5 CASSPLTGAGTEAFF TGTGCCAGCAGCCCCCTGACAGGGGCGGGCACTGAAGCTTTCTTT
TRBD2 TRBJ2-1 . TRBV4-3 CASSQDRTSGRFNEQFF TGCGCCAGCAGCCAAGATCGAACTAGCGGGAGGTTTAATGAGCAGTTCTTC
. TRBJ2-3 . TRBV10-3 CATRGVTYQDTQYF TGTGCCACCAGAGGGGTGACCTACCAAGATACGCAGTATTTT
TRBD2 TRBJ2-1 many TRBV6-6 CASSYSSGRLYNEQFF TGTGCCAGCAGTTACTCTAGCGGGAGGCTCTACAATGAGCAGTTCTTC
. TRBJ2-5 few TRBV7-9 CASTTGNQETQYF TGTGCCAGCACCACAGGGAACCAAGAGACCCAGTACTTC
. TRBJ2-3 . TRBV7-3 CASGLGDFPTDTQYF TGTGCCAGCGGCTTAGGGGATTTCCCCACAGATACGCAGTATTTT
. TRBJ1-5 . TRBV15 CATSTAKTGRVYSNQPQHF TGTGCCACCAGCACAGCAAAGACGGGGCGTGTTTATAGCAATCAGCCCCAGCATTTT
. TRBJ1-1 many TRBV29-1 CSVGGEVTEMNTEAFF TGCAGCGTTGGGGGGGAGGTGACAGAGATGAACACTGAAGCTTTCTTT
. TRBJ2-1 . TRBV3-2 CASSRTDSYNEQFF TGCGCCAGCAGCCGGACCGACTCCTACAATGAGCAGTTCTTC
TRBD1 TRBJ1-5 . TRBV20-1 CSATDRLGGQPQHF TGCAGTGCCACGGACAGGTTGGGTGGTCAGCCCCAGCATTTT
. TRBJ2-7 many TRBV28 CASSFEGYYEQYF TGTGCCAGCAGTTTCGAGGGTTACTACGAGCAGTACTTC
TRBD1 TRBJ1-1 . TRBV10-3 CAIMGTGSTEVFF TGTGCCATCATGGGGACAGGGAGCACTGAAGTTTTCTTT
. TRBJ2-7 many TRBV7-2 CASSYRDASSYEQYF TGTGCCAGCAGCTACCGGGACGCCTCGTCTTACGAGCAGTACTTC
. TRBJ2-7 . TRBV7-2 CASSLEGSGDYEQYF TGTGCCAGCAGCTTAGAAGGGTCCGGGGACTACGAGCAGTACTTC
TRBD1 TRBJ2-7 . TRBV7-8 CASSLEWGQGIHEQYF TGTGCCAGCAGCTTAGAATGGGGACAGGGGATACACGAGCAGTACTTC
TRBD2 TRBJ2-7 few TRBV6-2/TRBV6-3 CASFTRGGPGYEQYF TGTGCCAGCTTCACCCGGGGGGGGCCTGGCTACGAGCAGTACTTC
. TRBJ2-5 . TRBV3-1 CASSPDTTRETQYF TGTGCCAGCAGCCCGGATACAACTAGAGAGACCCAGTACTTC
. TRBJ2-1 . TRBV14 CASSGGGYNAQFF TGTGCCAGCAGCGGGGGGGGCTACAATGCGCAGTTCTTC
. TRBJ1-5 . TRBV27 CASSLYDGGRQPQHF TGTGCCAGCAGTTTATACGACGGCGGGAGGCAGCCCCAGCATTTT
. TRBJ1-1 many TRBV28 CASSFLLGGANTEAFF TGTGCCAGCAGTTTTTTATTGGGGGGCGCAAACACTGAAGCTTTCTTT
. TRBJ2-7 few TRBV6-1 CASTGDKDYEQYF TGTGCCAGCACGGGGGACAAAGATTACGAGCAGTACTTC
. TRBJ1-1 . TRBV27 CATAAGTEAFF TGTGCCACCGCCGCGGGGACTGAAGCTTTCTTT
. TRBJ2-1 many TRBV4-3 CASSQDALAGDEQFF TGCGCCAGCAGCCAAGATGCACTAGCAGGGGATGAGCAGTTCTTC
. TRBJ1-5 . TRBV24-1 CATSDSREGRQPQHF TGTGCCACCAGTGACTCCAGGGAGGGGAGACAGCCCCAGCATTTT
. TRBJ2-1 few TRBV12-3/TRBV12-4 CASSLRSGNEQFF TGTGCCAGCAGTTTAAGGTCTGGCAATGAGCAGTTCTTC
. TRBJ1-4 many TRBV20-1 CSAREKGRTRTNEKLFF TGCAGTGCTAGAGAAAAAGGCAGGACGAGAACTAATGAAAAACTGTTTTTT
TRBD2 TRBJ2-7 few TRBV6-2/TRBV6-3 CASSYTGTSGGPGYEQYF TGTGCCAGCAGTTACACCGGGACTAGCGGGGGGCCAGGATACGAGCAGTACTTC